The sequence of this T cell receptor (beta chain) was determined in a study of CD8 T cells in Susac syndrome. Study-wide results and caveats: Only a relatively small number of individuals were included in the TCR sequencing and HLA analysis.

Roughly 0.45 to 1 ug RNA was reverse transcribed with random hexamers. The CDR3 of TCR beta was amplified by immunoSEQ multiplex PCR across 54 Vbeta and 13 Jbeta. Via MiXCR, TCRdb re-called the immunoSEQ multiplex PCR reads, giving one row per CDR3 protein. This sample has some 180,000 distinct CDR3 sequences; around 93% occur once, and the top ten carry roughly 0.096%. Isolation of CD8+ and CD4+ T cells was performed negatively, whereas enrichment of TEMRA cells was done by FACS. Concerning this clonotype: Its matching antigen is unknown.

Sequenced material: CD4+ T cells from PBMCs. This TCR was sampled from a human donor in good health.

In nucleotides, the CDR3 is TGTGCCAGCAGCACTCGGACAGGTGCGCTGTTTTTT. Translated: CASSTRTGALFF. The chain couples TRBV9 to TRBJ1-4; TRBD1 agrees at 7 bases. The CDR3 is 12 residues long. V gave up 4 bases and J gave up 14 bases; unmatched junction bases: 8. Germline V gene data show CDR1 as SGDLS and CDR2 as YYNGEE.